The 10 T cell receptor beta chains below all came from one sample that was sequenced in a study of siplizumab effects on memory and regulatory T cells. Generated by immunoSEQ multiplex PCR, the TCRdb table keeps only in-frame clones and is missing some. The sample yields some 100,000 clones, 91% seen once. The sample taken for sequencing was CD4+ T cells sorted from blood. These receptors all come from a human donor in good health. Some clones in this sample may be carry-over from other donors' samples.

The V and J genes are TRBV28 and TRBJ1-2, with D possibly being TRBD1 (5 bases). Germline CDR1 is MDHEN and CDR2 is SYDVKM. Trimming took off 6 bases at V and 8 bases at J, with 13 bases between the two ends. This CDR3 spans 12 amino acids. This CDR3 reads CASRPQGSGYTF. DNA for the CDR3: TGTGCCAGCAGACCCCAGGGTAGCGGCTACACCTTC.

V usage is TRBV19 and J usage is TRBJ2-3, with unresolved D. Deletions cut 3 bases from V and 4 bases from J, with 2 bases between. CDR1 is LNHDA, CDR2 SQIVND, per germline (reference sequence). This CDR3 comprises 11 residues. CDR3 sequence reads: CASSMADTQYF. The CDR3 DNA reads TGTGCCAGTAGTATGGCAGATACGCAGTATTTT.

The rearrangement uses TRBV19 and TRBJ2-5; weak D call: TRBD1 (5 bases). The V end lost 6 bases, the J end lost 1 base, and 18 bases lay between the germline ends. In germline, CDR1 is LNHDA, CDR2 SQIVND (reference sequence). The CDR3 sequence is 16 residues long. The CDR3 sequence: CASRSTVWGLQETQYF. CDR3 DNA: TGTGCCAGTAGATCCACGGTATGGGGCCTCCAAGAGACCCAGTACTTC.

The CDR3 sequence is CASMNRDRKYNEQFF. The CDR3 DNA sequence: TGCGCCAGCATGAACCGGGACAGAAAATACAATGAGCAGTTCTTC. The gene calls are TRBV5-1 and TRBJ2-1; 7 bases are shared with TRBD1. J gave up 4 bases and V 6 bases, and 10 bases lay outside the gene matches. This CDR3 contains 15 residues. Germline CDR1 reads SGHRS; CDR2 reads YFSETQ. Based on the CDR3 plus reference TRBV5-1 and TRBJ2-1, the full variable domain is KAGVTQTPRYLIKTRGQQVTLSCSPISGHRSVSWYQQTPGQGLQFLFEYFSETQRNKGNFPGRFSGRQFSNSRSEMNVSTLELGDSALYLCASMNRDRKYNEQFFGPGTRLTVL.

The chain has TRBV5-6 and TRBJ1-2; D unresolved. Deletions cut 4 bases from V and 7 bases from J, with 20 bases between. This CDR3 contains 15 residues. Per germline, CDR1 SGHDT and CDR2 YYEEEE. The CDR3 bases are TGTGCCAGCAGCACCTGGACGCCTCCCCCGGCTGGCTACACCTTC. Its translation: CASSTWTPPPAGYTF.

V is TRBV28 and J is TRBJ2-7; D is perhaps TRBD1 (5 bases). V lost 5 bases to trimming and J lost 6 bases, with 17 bases between them. The CDR3 covers 14 residues. Germline CDR1 and CDR2: MDHEN and SYDVKM. CDR3 residues: CASSIQGLLTEQYF. DNA of the CDR3: TGTGCCAGCAGTATTCAGGGCCTGCTCACCGAGCAGTACTTC.

V usage is TRBV6-5 and J usage is TRBJ2-7; 16 bases line up with TRBD2. The junction had 4 bases not matched to a gene; V was cut back by 6 bases and J by 8 bases. Germline lookup yields CDR1 MNHEY and CDR2 SVGAGI. The CDR3 loop spans 14 amino acids. DNA for the CDR3: TGTGCCAGCAGAGGGACTAGCGGGAGGGTCCAGCAGTACTTC. It yields the protein CASRGTSGRVQQYF.

This chain joins TRBV10-1 and TRBJ2-3; D may match TRBD1 or TRBD2 (6 bases each). The CDR3 length is 14 residues. Trimming took off 3 bases at V and 4 bases at J, with 11 bases between the two ends. Per the germline V gene, CDR1 is WNHNN and CDR2 is SYGVQD (reference sequence). CDR3 sequence (DNA): TGCGCCAGCAGTGAATCCGGGGGCGCAGATACGCAGTATTTT. This encodes CASSESGGADTQYF.

The chain employs TRBV6-5 and TRBJ1-1; 7 bases align to TRBD1. Germline-derived CDR1 and CDR2 are MNHEY and SVGAGI. This CDR3 is 14 amino acids long. V lost 4 bases, J lost 1 base, and 3 bases stayed unmatched. This CDR3 reads CASSSTGWNTEAFF. Here the CDR3 DNA reads TGTGCCAGCAGTTCGACAGGGTGGAACACTGAAGCTTTCTTT.

The chain couples TRBV5-4 to TRBJ1-3, with D hard to call. This CDR3 region has 15 residues. From germline, CDR1 is SGHNT and CDR2 YYREEE (reference sequence). Trimming took off 1 base at V and 3 bases at J, with 11 bases between the two ends. In nucleotides, the CDR3 is TGTGCCAGCAGCTTGTCGCAAGAGGTTGGAAACACCATATATTTT. Amino acid sequence: CASSLSQEVGNTIYF.